These T cell receptor beta chains were read from a single sample in a study of CD8 T cells in Susac syndrome. Each CDR3 protein gets one entry after TCRdb re-called the immunoSEQ multiplex PCR reads with MiXCR. Counted here are over 100,000 distinct CDR3 sequences, over 90% occurring once; the ten biggest clones make up 0.14%. Input material: CD4+ T cells from PBMCs. These TCRs come from a human donor in good health. The CDR3 runs from the conserved cysteine through the conserved F or W. The D gene is left open where the match is weak. Where a row states a size, it is once, few, many or the class of an expanded clone; other rows omit it.

NA,TRBV25-1,NA,TRBJ2-7,TGTGCCAGCCTCCGAGTTGGACAGATCTACGAGCAGTACTTC,CASLRVGQIYEQYF
NA,TRBV7-3,NA,TRBJ1-1,TGTGCCAGCAGCTTCGAGGGCACTGAAGCTTTCTTT,CASSFEGTEAFF
NA,TRBV4-2,NA,TRBJ1-2,TGTGCCAGCAGCCCGAGTCGAGATTATGGGGTCTCCTATGGCTACACCTTC,CASSPSRDYGVSYGYTF
TRBD1,TRBV6-2/TRBV6-3,NA,TRBJ1-2,TGTGCCAGCAGTTCCTCGGTAGGGACAGATAAGAGCTACACCTTC,CASSSSVGTDKSYTF
TRBD1,TRBV2,NA,TRBJ2-5,TGTGCCAGCAGCCAACCACAGGGGACGGGAAAAGAGACCCAGTACTTC,CASSQPQGTGKETQYF
NA,TRBV11-1,NA,TRBJ2-2,TGTGCCAGCAGCCTACGGGGGGGGGAGCTGTTTTTT,CASSLRGGELFF
NA,TRBV7-9,NA,TRBJ2-3,TGTGCCAGCAGCTTAGGAGCGCAGGGTCGCACAGATACGCAGTATTTT,CASSLGAQGRTDTQYF
NA,TRBV5-1,NA,TRBJ2-7,TGCGCCAGCAGAAAGGGCCAGGAGCCCTCCTACGAGCAGTACTTC,CASRKGQEPSYEQYF
TRBD1,TRBV5-1,NA,TRBJ1-2,TGCGCCAGCAGTCTCCGACCGGGACAGGAGAACTATGGCTACACCTTC,CASSLRPGQENYGYTF
NA,TRBV12-3/TRBV12-4,NA,TRBJ1-1,TGTGCCAGCAGCAATACCGGGGTGGATCGGCGGGGGGCTTTCTTT,CASSNTGVDRRGAFF
NA,TRBV2,NA,TRBJ1-2,TGTGCCAGCAGTGAAAACAGGGCAGGAGGGTATGGCTACACCTTC,CASSENRAGGYGYTF
NA,TRBV5-4,NA,TRBJ2-7,TGTGCCAGCAGCTTGGGTGGGCAGGATGCCTACGAGCAGTACTTC,CASSLGGQDAYEQYF
TRBD1,TRBV6-2/TRBV6-3,NA,TRBJ2-4,TGTGCCAGCACCACAGGGGTTCGAGGCAAAAACATTCAGTACTTC,CASTTGVRGKNIQYF
NA,TRBV6-6,NA,TRBJ1-1,TGTGCCAGCGGACCCTTTTGGGCGCGTATAAGCCCTGAAGCTTTCTTT,CASGPFWARISPEAFF
TRBD1,TRBV5-6,NA,TRBJ1-2,TGTGCCAGCAGCTTGGGGGTCACAGGGGTTCGCTATGGCTACACCTTC,CASSLGVTGVRYGYTF
NA,TRBV20-1,NA,TRBJ1-4,TGCAGTGCTAGACCCCCGGGAAACGTGTACAGGAATGAAAAACTGTTTTTT,CSARPPGNVYRNEKLFF
NA,TRBV9,NA,TRBJ2-1,TGTGCCAGCAGCGAAGTTCTAGGCCAGCAGTTCTTC,CASSEVLGQQFF
NA,TRBV7-2,NA,TRBJ1-1,TGTGCCAGCAGCTTAGATGACCCAGTAGTGATGAGCACTGAAGCTTTCTTT,CASSLDDPVVMSTEAFF
NA,TRBV7-6,NA,TRBJ2-1,TGTGCCAGCAGCTTAGCGGCGAGGAGCTCCTACAATGAGCAGTTCTTC,CASSLAARSSYNEQFF
TRBD1,TRBV4-3,NA,TRBJ2-2,TGCGCCAGCAGCCAAGGAAGGGGGCAGGGGACCGGGGAGCTGTTTTTT,CASSQGRGQGTGELFF
NA,TRBV6-2/TRBV6-3,NA,TRBJ1-1,TGTGCCAGCAGACCCGTGGAGGAGAACACTGAAGCTTTCTTT,CASRPVEENTEAFF
NA,TRBV6-2/TRBV6-3,once,TRBJ1-5,TGTGCCAGCAAAACCTTAGGCCTCGATAGCAATCAGCCCCAGCATTTT,CASKTLGLDSNQPQHF
NA,TRBV5-1,NA,TRBJ2-1,TGCGCCAGCAGCCCGGGACCCGTCAATGAGCAGTTCTTC,CASSPGPVNEQFF
TRBD2,TRBV19,NA,TRBJ2-7,TGTGCCAGTAGTATAGGACTAGCGGAATATTACGAGCAGTACTTC,CASSIGLAEYYEQYF
TRBD1,TRBV6-2/TRBV6-3,NA,TRBJ1-2,TGTGCCAGCAGTCTACAGGGGGCGAACAACTATGGCTACACCTTC,CASSLQGANNYGYTF
NA,TRBV7-2,NA,TRBJ2-2,TGTGCCAGCAGCTTAAGTTTGAGGGTCTCCACCGGGGAGCTGTTTTTT,CASSLSLRVSTGELFF
TRBD1,TRBV2,NA,TRBJ1-4,TGTGCCAGCAGGGGACAGGGGGCGCTTAAGGGTGAAAAACTGTTTTTT,CASRGQGALKGEKLFF
TRBD1,TRBV7-2,NA,TRBJ1-6,TGTGCCAGCAGCGGCGGGGGACAGGGGTATTCACCCCTCCACTTT,CASSGGGQGYSPLHF
TRBD2,TRBV12-3/TRBV12-4,NA,TRBJ2-1,TGTGCCAGCAGGTCTAGCGGGCGGGTAGGGGACAATGAGCAGTTCTTC,CASRSSGRVGDNEQFF
NA,TRBV5-1,NA,TRBJ2-3,TGCGCCAGCAGCCAAAAAACAGGGCCAGATACGCAGTATTTT,CASSQKTGPDTQYF
TRBD1,TRBV12-3/TRBV12-4,NA,TRBJ1-2,TGTGCCAGCAGTTTGGACAGGAACTATGGCTACACCTTC,CASSLDRNYGYTF
TRBD2,TRBV7-7,NA,TRBJ2-7,TGTGCTAGCAGCCCCGGGAGGGGCACCTACGAGCAGTACTTC,CASSPGRGTYEQYF
TRBD2,TRBV7-8,NA,TRBJ2-5,TGTGCCAGCAGACCTGGAGTGATAGCGGGAGGGGGAGGAGGGGAGACCCAGTACTTC,CASRPGVIAGGGGGETQYF
NA,TRBV30,NA,TRBJ2-1,TGTGCCTCTAAAAGGGGCTCGGGGTACAATGAGCAGTTCTTC,CASKRGSGYNEQFF
NA,TRBV2,NA,TRBJ2-3,TGTGCCAGCAGTGGGGGACTGAGGGGCACAGATACGCAGTATTTT,CASSGGLRGTDTQYF
NA,TRBV25-1,NA,TRBJ2-3,TGTGCCAGCAGTGGGGCTAATACGCAGTATTTT,CASSGANTQYF
NA,TRBV19,NA,TRBJ2-1,TGTGCCAGTAGTAGGGGAGATGAGCAGTTCTTC,CASSRGDEQFF
TRBD2,TRBV11-2,NA,TRBJ2-3,TGTGCCAGCAGCTTATATGAGGGACTAGCGGGAGGTGTGAGGGGCACAGATACGCAGTATTTT,CASSLYEGLAGGVRGTDTQYF
TRBD1,TRBV10-3,once,TRBJ2-7,TGTGCCATCAGTGAAAAGGGGGCGTCCTACGAGCAGTACTTC,CAISEKGASYEQYF
NA,TRBV19,few,TRBJ2-6,TGTGCCAGTAGTGTTTCAGGCGCCAACGTCCTGACTTTC,CASSVSGANVLTF
TRBD1,TRBV5-1,NA,TRBJ1-1,TGCGCCAGCAGCTTCCGCTCGGGACAGATGAACACTGAAGCTTTCTTT,CASSFRSGQMNTEAFF
NA,TRBV2,NA,TRBJ2-2,TGTGCCAGCAGTGTAGAAGTCAGGCCCTCGAACACCGGGGAGCTGTTTTTT,CASSVEVRPSNTGELFF
TRBD1,TRBV16,NA,TRBJ2-1,TGTGCCAGCAGCTCTTACTTGACAGGGACTGAGCAGTTCTTC,CASSSYLTGTEQFF